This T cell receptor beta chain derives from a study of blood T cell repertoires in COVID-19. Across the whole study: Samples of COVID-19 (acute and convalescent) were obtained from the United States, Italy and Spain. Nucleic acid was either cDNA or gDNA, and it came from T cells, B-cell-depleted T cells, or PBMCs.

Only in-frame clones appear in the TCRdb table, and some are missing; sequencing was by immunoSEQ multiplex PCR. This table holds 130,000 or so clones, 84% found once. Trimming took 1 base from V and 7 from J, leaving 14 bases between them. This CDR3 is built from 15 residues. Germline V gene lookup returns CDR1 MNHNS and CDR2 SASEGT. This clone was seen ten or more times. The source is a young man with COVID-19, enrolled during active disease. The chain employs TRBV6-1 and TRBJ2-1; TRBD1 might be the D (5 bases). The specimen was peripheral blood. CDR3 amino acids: CASSEEEAGSNEQFF. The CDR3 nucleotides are TGTGCCAGCAGTGAAGAGGAAGCAGGGTCGAATGAGCAGTTCTTC.